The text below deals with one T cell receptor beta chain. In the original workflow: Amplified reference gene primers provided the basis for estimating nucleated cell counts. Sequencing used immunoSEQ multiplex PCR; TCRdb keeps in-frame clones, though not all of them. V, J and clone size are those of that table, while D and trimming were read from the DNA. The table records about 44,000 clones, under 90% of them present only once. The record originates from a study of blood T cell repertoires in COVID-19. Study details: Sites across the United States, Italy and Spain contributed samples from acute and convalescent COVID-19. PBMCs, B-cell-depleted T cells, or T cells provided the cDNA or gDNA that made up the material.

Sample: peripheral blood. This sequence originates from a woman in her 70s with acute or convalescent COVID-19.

In DNA form, the CDR3 reads TGTGCCAGTAGTATGGGGGGACAGCCGAACACTGAAGCTTTCTTT. Amino acid sequence: CASSMGGQPNTEAFF. The chain uses TRBV19 and TRBJ1-1; 7 bases line up with TRBD1. J was trimmed by 1 base and V by 3 bases; bases with no gene match: 5. This CDR3 is 15 amino acids long. Germline V gives CDR1 LNHDA, CDR2 SQIVND (reference sequence).